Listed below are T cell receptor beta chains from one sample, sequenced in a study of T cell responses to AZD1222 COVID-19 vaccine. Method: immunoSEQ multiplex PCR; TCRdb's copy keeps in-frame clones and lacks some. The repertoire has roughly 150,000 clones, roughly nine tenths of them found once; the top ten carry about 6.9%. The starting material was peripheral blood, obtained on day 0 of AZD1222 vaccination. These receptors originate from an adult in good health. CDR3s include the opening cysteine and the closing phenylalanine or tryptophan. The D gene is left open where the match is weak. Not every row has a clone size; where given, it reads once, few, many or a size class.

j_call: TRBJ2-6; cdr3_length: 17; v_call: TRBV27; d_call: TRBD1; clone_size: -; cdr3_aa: CASSFLGQASGANVLTF; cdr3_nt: TGTGCCAGCAGTTTTTTAGGACAGGCCTCTGGGGCCAACGTCCTGACTTTC
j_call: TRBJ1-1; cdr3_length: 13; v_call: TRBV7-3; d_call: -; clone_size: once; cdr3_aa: CASSLQTTGEAFF; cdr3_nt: TGTGCCAGCAGCTTACAGACCACAGGTGAAGCTTTCTTT
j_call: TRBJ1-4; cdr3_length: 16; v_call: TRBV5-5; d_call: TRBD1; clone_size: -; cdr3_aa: CASSAGTGATNEKLFF; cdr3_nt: TGTGCCAGCAGCGCAGGGACAGGAGCAACTAATGAAAAACTGTTTTTT
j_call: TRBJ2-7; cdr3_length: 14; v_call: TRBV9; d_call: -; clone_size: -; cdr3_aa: CASSVTPGTYEQYF; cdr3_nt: TGTGCCAGCAGCGTAACTCCAGGTACCTACGAGCAGTACTTC
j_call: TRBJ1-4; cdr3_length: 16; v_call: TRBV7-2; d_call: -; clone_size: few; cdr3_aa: CASSRGGTATNEKLFF; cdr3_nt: TGTGCCAGCAGCCGTGGGGGCACAGCAACTAATGAAAAACTGTTTTTT
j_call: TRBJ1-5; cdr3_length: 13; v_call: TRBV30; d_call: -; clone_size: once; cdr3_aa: CAWGMDSNQPQHF; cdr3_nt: TGTGCCTGGGGAATGGATAGCAATCAGCCCCAGCATTTT
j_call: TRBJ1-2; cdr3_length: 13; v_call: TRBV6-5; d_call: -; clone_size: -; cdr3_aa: CASRLTVFYGYTF; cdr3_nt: TGTGCCAGCAGATTGACAGTTTTCTATGGCTACACCTTC
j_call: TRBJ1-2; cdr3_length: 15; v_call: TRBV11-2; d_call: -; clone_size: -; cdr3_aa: CASSPGALPLYGYTF; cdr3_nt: TGTGCCAGCAGCCCAGGGGCCTTACCCCTCTATGGCTACACCTTC
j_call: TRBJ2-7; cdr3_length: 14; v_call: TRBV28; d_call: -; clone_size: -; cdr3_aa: CASSLRQISYEQYF; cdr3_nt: TGTGCCAGCAGTTTAAGGCAGATCTCCTACGAGCAGTACTTC
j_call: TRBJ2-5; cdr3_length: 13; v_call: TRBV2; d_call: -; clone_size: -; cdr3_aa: CASSLARGETQYF; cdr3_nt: TGTGCCAGCAGTCTAGCTAGGGGAGAGACCCAGTACTTC
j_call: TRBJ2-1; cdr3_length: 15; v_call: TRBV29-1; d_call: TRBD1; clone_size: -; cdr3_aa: CSVSGPGQGGGEQFF; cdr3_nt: TGCAGCGTCTCTGGGCCGGGACAGGGGGGAGGTGAGCAGTTCTTC
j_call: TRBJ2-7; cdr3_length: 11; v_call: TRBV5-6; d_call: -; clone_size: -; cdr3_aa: CASSWDYEQYF; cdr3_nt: TGTGCCAGCAGCTGGGATTACGAGCAGTACTTC
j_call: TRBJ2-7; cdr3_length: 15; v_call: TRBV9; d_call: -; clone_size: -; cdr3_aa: CASSVDYRSSYEQYF; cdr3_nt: TGTGCCAGCAGCGTAGACTACAGAAGCTCCTACGAGCAGTACTTC
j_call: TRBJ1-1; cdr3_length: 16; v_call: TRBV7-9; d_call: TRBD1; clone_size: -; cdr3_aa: CASSYSMTGTNTEAFF; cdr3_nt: TGTGCCAGCAGCTATAGTATGACAGGGACGAACACTGAAGCTTTCTTT
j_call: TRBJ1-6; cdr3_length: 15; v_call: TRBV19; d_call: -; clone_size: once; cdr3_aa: CASSTRPTSGSPLHF; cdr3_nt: TGTGCCAGTAGTACCCGTCCCACCAGCGGTTCACCCCTCCACTTT